These 21 T cell receptor beta chains originate from one sample sequenced in a study of CD8+CD57+ T cells in acquired aplastic anemia. Only patients with CD8+CD57+ cell expansion on flow cytometry were chosen for sequencing. Genomic DNA served as template for TCR beta VDJ and CDR3 profiling. TCRdb processed the reads anew with MiXCR; each CDR3 protein has one entry. The repertoire consists of just over 150,000 distinct CDR3 sequences, with around half occurring once and the leading ten covering more than 30%. The sample consisted of sorted CD4+, CD8+, or CD8+CD57+ T cells (not recorded which) from PBMCs. These receptors all stem from a human donor with aplastic anemia.

The CDR3 spells CSVGQSGYEQYF. The CDR3 DNA reads as TGCAGCGTGGGGCAAAGCGGCTACGAGCAGTACTTC. J is TRBJ2-7 and V is TRBV29-1; D could derive from TRBD1 or TRBD2 (5 bases each). This CDR3 region has 12 residues. Germline CDR1 SQVTM, CDR2 ANQGSEA. V lost 6 bases and J lost 3, with 12 bases in between.

This chain uses TRBV7-2 with TRBJ2-7, with D maybe TRBD2 (6 bases). V gave up 8 bases and J gave up 6 bases, with 8 bases separating them. CDR1 and CDR2 from the germline V gene are SGHTA and FQGNSA. The CDR3 totals 10 residues. This CDR3 reads CASGEAEQYF. The CDR3 DNA follows: TGTGCCAGCGGGGAGGCCGAGCAGTACTTC.

A word on this clonotype: A much larger clone sits a single nucleotide away, making a read error possible. The V and J genes are TRBV2 and TRBJ2-7; D perhaps matches TRBD1 (6 bases). From germline, CDR1 is SNHLY and CDR2 FYNNEI. This CDR3 has 14 residues. CDR3 region: CAGSVGGLRYEQYF. The CDR3 region has the DNA TGTGCCGGCAGCGTAGGGGGTCTTAGGTACGAGCAGTACTTC.

Of note for this clonotype: A much larger clone lies a single base off, so this may be a read error. The V and J genes are TRBV10-3 and TRBJ2-5, with D possibly TRBD1 on 5 matching bases. CDR1 ENHRY and CDR2 SYGVKD come from the germline V gene. CDR3 length: 14 amino acids. Trimming took 3 bases from V and 0 from J, leaving 8 bases between them. The DNA of the CDR3 is TGTGCCATCAGTGACCCAGGGCACCAAGAGACCCAGTACTTC. It yields the protein CAISDPGHQETQYF.

The gene calls are TRBV7-8 and TRBJ1-1; 10 nucleotides match TRBD1. Germline CDR1 SGHVS, CDR2 FQNEAQ. There are 15 residues in the CDR3. Trimming at V came to 5 bases and at J to 7 bases, leaving 10 bases not matched to a gene. This chain's CDR3 is CASSTIAGQGVEAFF. In DNA, the CDR3 is TGTGCCAGCAGCACCATTGCTGGACAGGGGGTTGAAGCTTTCTTT.

This clonotype was detected ten times or more. The rearrangement joins TRBV5-8 to TRBJ1-1, with D unclear. With 5 bases removed from V and 0 bases from J, the gap between germline ends came to 8 bases. The CDR3 totals 13 residues. Germline CDR1 and CDR2: SGHTS and YDEGEE. This CDR3 is CASSPGLNTEAFF. CDR3 nucleotides: TGTGCCAGCAGTCCTGGACTGAACACTGAAGCTTTCTTT.

The chain recombines TRBV2 with TRBJ2-3; the D is unclear. The germline V and J ends were trimmed by 5 bases and 2 bases, with 8 bases remaining between them. CDR1 is SNHLY and CDR2 is FYNNEI in the germline V gene. The CDR3 is 13 residues long. In DNA form, the CDR3 reads TGTGCCAGCAGTCCTCCATTCACAGATACGCAGTATTTT. Its translation: CASSPPFTDTQYF.

This clonotype was observed many times. The CDR3 reads CAISPATGEVENTEAFF. The DNA for the CDR3 is TGTGCCATCAGTCCAGCCACAGGGGAGGTGGAGAACACTGAAGCTTTCTTT. The genes are TRBV10-3 and TRBJ1-1, with 7 bases matching TRBD1. Germline trimming cut 5 bases from V and 1 base from J; bases unmatched to any gene: 13. This CDR3 is built from 17 residues. Germline-derived CDR1 and CDR2 are ENHRY and SYGVKD.

This clonotype was picked up a small number of times. The chain recombines TRBV6-1 with TRBJ1-1, with D perhaps matching TRBD1 (6 bases). Germline CDR1 is MNHNS and CDR2 is SASEGT. The CDR3 consists of 14 residues. V shed 6 bases and J shed 3 bases, with 14 bases lying between them. The CDR3 protein is CASSLGTQHTEAFF. DNA for the CDR3: TGTGCCAGCAGCCTGGGGACACAACACACTGAAGCTTTCTTT.

This clonotype was seen many times. The chain combines TRBV19 with TRBJ1-5; D gene ambiguous. V lost 2 bases, J lost 0 bases, and 14 bases lay in between. The CDR3 runs 17 residues. From germline, CDR1 is LNHDA and CDR2 SQIVND (reference sequence). The chain's CDR3 is CASSISFGQPSNQPQHF. The CDR3, as DNA: TGTGCCAGTAGTATAAGTTTCGGGCAACCTAGCAATCAGCCCCAGCATTTT.

This clonotype has just one count. The chain recombines TRBV24-1 with TRBJ1-3, with 7 bases aligning to TRBD1. The junction had 4 bases not matched to a gene; V was cut back by 3 bases and J by 0 bases. Germline CDR1 is KGHDR and CDR2 is SFDVKD. This CDR3 has 16 amino acids. The CDR3 loop reads CATSDEGGHSGNTIYF. As DNA, the CDR3 is TGTGCCACCAGTGATGAAGGGGGCCACTCTGGAAACACCATATATTTT.

The chain links TRBV9 to TRBJ1-1; a weak D match, TRBD1 (6 bases). The germline V gene has CDR1 SGDLS and CDR2 YYNGEE. Trimming stripped 0 bases from V and 4 bases from J, with 19 bases between. The CDR3 is 17 amino acids. For the CDR3, the DNA is TGTGCCAGCAGCGTAGATGCGCTTCGGGGCAGGGGCACTGAAGCTTTCTTT. Amino acids: CASSVDALRGRGTEAFF. The full variable domain, with the rest looked up from reference TRBV9 and TRBJ1-1, is DSGVTQTPKHLITATGQRVTLRCSPRSGDLSVYWYQQSLDQGLQFLIQYYNGEERAKGNILERFSAQQFPDLHSELNLSSLELGDSALYFCASSVDALRGRGTEAFFGQGTRLTVV.

The J gene is TRBJ2-7, the V gene TRBV7-2; TRBD2 agrees at 7 bases. The CDR3 loop spans 14 amino acids. Losses at the gene ends were 2 bases for V and 5 bases for J; bases not matched to a gene: 6. CDR1 is SGHTA, CDR2 FQGNSA, per germline. CDR3 DNA sequence: TGTGCCAGCAGCTTATGGGAGGGCCTGAACGAGCAGTACTTC. Amino acid sequence: CASSLWEGLNEQYF.

The CDR3 sequence: CSGRAYEQYF. In DNA, the CDR3 is TGCAGTGGGAGAGCCTACGAGCAGTACTTC. This rearrangement joins TRBV20-1 to TRBJ2-7; no definite D call. Germline assignment: CDR1 DFQATT and CDR2 SNEGSKA (reference sequence). Deletions cut 7 bases from V and 2 bases from J, with 6 bases between. This CDR3 is 10 amino acids long.

This clonotype was seen repeatedly, ten times or more. The chain is built from TRBV2 and TRBJ1-2, with a tentative D call TRBD1 (5 bases). Germline values: CDR1 SNHLY, CDR2 FYNNEI. The CDR3 is 16 residues long. Trimming shortened V by 0 bases and J by 8 bases, and 19 bases separated the two germline ends. DNA for the CDR3: TGTGCCAGCAGTGAAGCACATGGGTCAGGGTTGGAGGGCTACACCTTC. Amino acid sequence: CASSEAHGSGLEGYTF.

This clonotype has a single count. J is TRBJ2-5 and V is TRBV24-1; 8 nucleotides align to TRBD1. The V gene's germline CDR1 is KGHDR and CDR2 SFDVKD. This CDR3 spans 17 amino acids. V gave up 2 bases and J gave up 4 bases; unmatched junction bases: 11. This chain's CDR3 is CATSDSPGGVGGETQYF. CDR3 sequence (DNA): TGTGCCACCAGTGATTCACCAGGGGGCGTAGGTGGAGAGACCCAGTACTTC.

The V call is TRBV20-1, the J call TRBJ2-7, with 9 positions matching TRBD2. Looked up from germline, CDR1 is DFQATT and CDR2 is SNEGSKA (reference sequence). CDR3 length: 13 amino acids. The J segment lost 7 bases and the V segment lost 1 base, leaving 5 bases of the junction unmatched. This CDR3 reads CSARVAGVKEQYF. CDR3 nucleotide sequence: TGCAGTGCTAGAGTAGCGGGAGTGAAAGAGCAGTACTTC.

This clonotype was counted between two and nine times. The chain has TRBV2 and TRBJ2-3, with TRBD2 matching over 10 bases. The CDR3 length is 12 residues. Germline CDR1 is SNHLY and CDR2 is FYNNEI. CDR3 protein: CGSGGDSDTQYF. As DNA, the CDR3 is TGTGGAAGCGGGGGGGACTCAGATACGCAGTATTTT.

This clonotype has only one observation. This clone may be a read error of a much larger clone one base away. The chain is built from TRBV9 and TRBJ2-1; D is possibly TRBD1 or TRBD2 (5 bases each). Germline CDR1 SGDLS, CDR2 YYNGEE. The CDR3 has 15 residues. The CDR3 here is CASSSLAGAYSEQFF. The CDR3 DNA is TGTGCCAGCAGCTCATTGGCCGGGGCCTACAGTGAGCAGTTCTTC.

The CDR3 DNA reads as TGTGCCAGCAGCTCAATCCGCGTTGAGCAGTTCTTC. It codes for CASSSIRVEQFF. The chain links TRBV7-9 to TRBJ2-1; D not resolved. CDR3 size: 12 residues. Trimming shortened V by 4 bases and J by 9 bases, and 10 bases separated the two germline ends. Germline assignment: CDR1 SEHNR and CDR2 FQNEAQ (reference sequence).

The chain uses TRBV19 and TRBJ2-3; possible D gene TRBD2, 7 bases. Per germline, CDR1 LNHDA and CDR2 SQIVND (reference sequence). The CDR3 is 14 amino acids. The V end lost 5 bases, the J end lost 3 bases, and 12 bases lay between the germline ends. CDR3 sequence reads: CASSWGGRTDTQYF. The CDR3 DNA reads as TGTGCCAGTAGTTGGGGGGGCCGGACAGATACGCAGTATTTT.